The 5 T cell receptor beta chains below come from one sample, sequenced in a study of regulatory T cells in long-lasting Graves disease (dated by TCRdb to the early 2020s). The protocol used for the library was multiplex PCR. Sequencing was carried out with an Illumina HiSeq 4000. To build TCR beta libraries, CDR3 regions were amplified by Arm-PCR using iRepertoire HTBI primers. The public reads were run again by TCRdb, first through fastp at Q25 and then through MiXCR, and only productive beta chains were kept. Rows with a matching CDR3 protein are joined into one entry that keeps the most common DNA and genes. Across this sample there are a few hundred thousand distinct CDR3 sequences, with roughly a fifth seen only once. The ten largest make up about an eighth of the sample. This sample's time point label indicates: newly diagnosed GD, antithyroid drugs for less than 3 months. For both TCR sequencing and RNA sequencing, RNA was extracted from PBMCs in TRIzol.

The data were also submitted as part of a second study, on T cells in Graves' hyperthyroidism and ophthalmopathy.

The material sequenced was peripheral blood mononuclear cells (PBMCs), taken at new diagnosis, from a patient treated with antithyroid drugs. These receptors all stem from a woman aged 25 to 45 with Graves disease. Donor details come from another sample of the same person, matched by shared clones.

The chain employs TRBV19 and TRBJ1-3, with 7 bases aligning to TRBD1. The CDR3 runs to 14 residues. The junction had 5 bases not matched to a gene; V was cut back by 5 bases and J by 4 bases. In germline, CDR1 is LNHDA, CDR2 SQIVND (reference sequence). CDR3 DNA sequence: TGTGCCAGTAGTGACAGGGTCTCCGGAAACACCATATATTTT. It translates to CASSDRVSGNTIYF.

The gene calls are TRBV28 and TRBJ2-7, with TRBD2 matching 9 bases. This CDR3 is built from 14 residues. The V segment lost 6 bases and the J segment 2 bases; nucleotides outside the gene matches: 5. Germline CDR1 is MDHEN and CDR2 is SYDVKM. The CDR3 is CASRSGTSPYEQYF. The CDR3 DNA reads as TGTGCCAGCAGGTCCGGGACTAGCCCCTACGAGCAGTACTTC.

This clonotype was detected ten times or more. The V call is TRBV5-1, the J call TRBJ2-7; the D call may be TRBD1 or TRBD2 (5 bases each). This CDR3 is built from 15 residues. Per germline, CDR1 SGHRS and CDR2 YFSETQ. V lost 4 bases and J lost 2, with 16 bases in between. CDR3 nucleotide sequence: TGCGCCAGCAGCCGCTCCGGGACCCAAGCCTACGAGCAGTACTTC. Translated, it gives CASSRSGTQAYEQYF.

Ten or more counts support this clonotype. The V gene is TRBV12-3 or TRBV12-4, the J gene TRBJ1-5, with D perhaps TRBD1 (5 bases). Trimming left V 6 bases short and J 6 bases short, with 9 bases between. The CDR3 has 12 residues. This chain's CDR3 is CASSREPQPQHF. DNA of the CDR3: TGTGCCAGCAGCAGGGAACCTCAGCCCCAGCATTTT.

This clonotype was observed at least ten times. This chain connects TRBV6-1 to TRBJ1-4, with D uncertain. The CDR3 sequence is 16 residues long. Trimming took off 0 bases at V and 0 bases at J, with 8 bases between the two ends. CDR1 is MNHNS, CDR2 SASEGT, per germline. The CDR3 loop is CASSEAGLTTNEKLFF. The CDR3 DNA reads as TGTGCCAGCAGTGAAGCTGGTCTTACAACTAATGAAAAACTGTTTTTT.